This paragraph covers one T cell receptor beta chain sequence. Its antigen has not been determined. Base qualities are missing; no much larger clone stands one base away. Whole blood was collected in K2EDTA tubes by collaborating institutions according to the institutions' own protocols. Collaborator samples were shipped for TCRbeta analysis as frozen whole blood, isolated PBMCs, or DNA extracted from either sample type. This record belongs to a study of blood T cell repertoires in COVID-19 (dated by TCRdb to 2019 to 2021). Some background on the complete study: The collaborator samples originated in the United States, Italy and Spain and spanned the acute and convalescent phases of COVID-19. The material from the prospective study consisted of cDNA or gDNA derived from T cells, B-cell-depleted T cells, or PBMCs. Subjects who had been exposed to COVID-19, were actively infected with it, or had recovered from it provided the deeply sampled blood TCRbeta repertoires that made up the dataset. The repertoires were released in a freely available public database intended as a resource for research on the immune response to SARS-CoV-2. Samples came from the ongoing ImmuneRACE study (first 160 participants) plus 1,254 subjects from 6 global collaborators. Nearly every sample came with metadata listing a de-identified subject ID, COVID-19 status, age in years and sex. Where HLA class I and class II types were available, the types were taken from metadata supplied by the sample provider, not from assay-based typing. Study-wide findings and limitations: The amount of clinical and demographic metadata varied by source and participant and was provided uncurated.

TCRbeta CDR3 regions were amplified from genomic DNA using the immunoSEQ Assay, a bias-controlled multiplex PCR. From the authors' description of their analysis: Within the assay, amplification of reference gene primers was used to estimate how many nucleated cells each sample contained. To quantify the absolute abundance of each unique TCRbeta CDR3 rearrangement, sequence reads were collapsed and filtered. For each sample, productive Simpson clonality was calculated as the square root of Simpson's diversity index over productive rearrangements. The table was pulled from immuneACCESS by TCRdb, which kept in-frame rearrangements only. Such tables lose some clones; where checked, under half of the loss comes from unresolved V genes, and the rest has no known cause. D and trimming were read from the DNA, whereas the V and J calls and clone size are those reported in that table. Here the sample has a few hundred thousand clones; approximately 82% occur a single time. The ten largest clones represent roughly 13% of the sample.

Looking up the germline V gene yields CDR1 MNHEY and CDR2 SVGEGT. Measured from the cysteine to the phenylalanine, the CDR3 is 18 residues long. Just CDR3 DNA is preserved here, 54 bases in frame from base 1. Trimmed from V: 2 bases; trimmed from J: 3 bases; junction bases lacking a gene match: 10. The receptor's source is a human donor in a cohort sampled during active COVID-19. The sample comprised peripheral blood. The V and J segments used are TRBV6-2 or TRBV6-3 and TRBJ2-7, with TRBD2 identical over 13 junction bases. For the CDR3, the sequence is CASSYAGTSGTWGYEQYF. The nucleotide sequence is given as TGTGCCAGCAGTTACGCAGGGACTAGCGGGACCTGGGGCTACGAGCAGTACTTC.